By frequency in the sample, the clone carrying this T cell receptor beta chain is medium-sized. Amplification of TRBV12-4/TRBJ1-2 clonotypes used adaptor-ligated barcode primers. Each CDR3 protein gets one entry after TCRdb re-called the multiplex PCR reads with MiXCR. This table holds 500 to 650 distinct CDR3 sequences, approximately 4.9% found once. The sorted Tregs were CD4+CD25+CD127-/low cells. This CDR3 has 15 amino acids. The V end was cut by 2 bases, the J end by 0 bases, with 10 bases between. The chain employs TRBV12-3 or TRBV12-4 and TRBJ1-2; D is uncertain. The receptor was isolated from a female donor with breast cancer. Sample: tumor-infiltrating Tregs sorted from the breast tumor. The CDR3 coding sequence is TGTGCCAGCAGTTTAAAAGGAGGTACTAACTATGGCTACACCTTC. Protein product: CASSLKGGTNYGYTF.